This TCR beta chain originates from a study of a mutant IDH1 vaccine in newly diagnosed glioma. Study-level background: Patients received vaccination from 4-6 weeks after radiotherapy alone, or with temozolomide cycles. Patients arrived already treated with radiotherapy, temozolomide, or both, most having had both. Study-wide results and caveats: Overall, about 93% of patients had vaccine-induced immune responses. Pseudoprogression showed no apparent link to changes in top peripheral T cell clonotypes.

Germline trimming cut 7 bases from V and 3 bases from J; bases unmatched to any gene: 8. The CDR3 runs 15 residues. Germline V gives CDR1 MNHEY, CDR2 SVGAGI. Assay: immunoSEQ multiplex PCR; the TCRdb copy retains only in-frame clones and omits some. The table shows about 56,000 clones, with around 87% occurring only once. Time point noted: week 23, last vaccination. Every vaccination contained 300 ug of the mutant IDH1 20-mer peptide and was paired with topical imiquimod. Notes on this clone: Antigen specificity is unknown.

The source material was PBMCs, sampled from a glioma patient whose treatment included an IDH1 peptide vaccine. The rearrangement links TRBV6-5 to TRBJ2-3; 9 positions agree with TRBD2. The receptor was derived from a man in his forties with glioma. The CDR3 here is CASKAGSGRTDTQYF. In DNA, the CDR3 is TGTGCCAGCAAGGCGGGTAGCGGGAGAACAGATACGCAGTATTTT.